A selection of T cell receptor beta chains follows, all from one sample in a study of shared clonotypes between healthy human individuals. The protocol was immunoSEQ multiplex PCR, while the TCRdb copy is restricted to in-frame clones and leaves out a portion. Found here are about 2.1 million clones, approximately 94% of them singletons; the top ten hold 1.5% to 2%. Sequenced sample: naive CD8+ T cells from PBMCs. The origin of the receptors is a man aged 18 to 29 in good health. Some clones in this sample may be carry-over from other donors' samples. CDR3s include the opening cysteine and the closing phenylalanine or tryptophan. The D gene is left open where the match is weak. Clone size is stated in some rows and not others, as once, few, many or a class when expanded.

CASSDSGLAGGPSSEQFF,TGTGCCAGCAGTGACTCGGGACTAGCGGGAGGGCCGTCAAGTGAGCAGTTCTTC,TRBD2,.,18,TRBJ2-1,TRBV6-4
CASKPIQGFNYGYTF,TGTGCCAGCAAACCCATACAGGGATTCAACTATGGCTACACCTTC,.,.,15,TRBJ1-2,TRBV6-1
CASSLSLAGYEQYF,TGTGCCAGCAGCTTGAGCTTAGCGGGGTACGAGCAGTACTTC,TRBD2,.,14,TRBJ2-7,TRBV5-6
CATSSSGTARQYF,TGTGCCACCAGCAGTAGTGGGACGGCCCGTCAGTACTTC,.,.,13,TRBJ2-7,TRBV15
CASRPLRGGSGNQPQHF,TGTGCCAGCAGACCCCTCCGGGGGGGAAGCGGCAATCAGCCCCAGCATTTT,.,.,17,TRBJ1-5,TRBV28
CASTYGTGGHYEQYF,TGTGCCAGCACTTACGGGACAGGGGGGCACTACGAGCAGTACTTC,TRBD1,.,15,TRBJ2-7,TRBV28
CSVLGGNYEQYF,TGCAGCGTCTTAGGAGGGAACTACGAGCAGTACTTC,.,.,12,TRBJ2-7,TRBV29-1
CASSLGRLDNEQFF,TGTGCCAGCAGCTTAGGACGGTTAGACAATGAGCAGTTCTTC,.,.,14,TRBJ2-1,TRBV5-5
CSDTQRERCLNEQFF,TGCAGCGACACCCAGCGGGAACGATGCTTGAATGAGCAGTTCTTC,TRBD2,.,15,TRBJ2-1,TRBV29-1
CASSPYRDRAGETQYF,TGTGCCAGCTCACCTTACCGGGACAGGGCTGGGGAGACCCAGTACTTC,TRBD1,.,16,TRBJ2-5,TRBV18
CASSFSLAGPYEQYF,TGTGCCAGCAGTTTCTCACTAGCGGGACCTTACGAGCAGTACTTC,TRBD2,.,15,TRBJ2-7,TRBV28
CASNSDRGTYGYTF,TGTGCCAGCAACTCGGACAGGGGAACCTATGGCTACACCTTC,TRBD1,.,14,TRBJ1-2,TRBV9
CASSGQGDYGYTF,TGTGCCAGCAGTGGACAGGGGGACTATGGCTACACCTTC,TRBD1,.,13,TRBJ1-2,TRBV6-5
CASSSLGGLSDEQFF,TGTGCCAGCAGCTCCCTCGGCGGGTTGTCCGATGAGCAGTTCTTC,.,.,15,TRBJ2-1,TRBV11-3
CASSDRDGPGELFF,TGTGCCAGTAGCGACCGAGACGGGCCCGGGGAGCTGTTTTTT,.,.,14,TRBJ2-2,TRBV19
CATSRGGQPQHF,TGTGCCACCAGCAGAGGGGGTCAGCCCCAGCATTTT,.,once,12,TRBJ1-5,TRBV15
CASTTLAGDYEQYF,TGTGCCAGCACGACTCTAGCGGGAGACTACGAGCAGTACTTC,TRBD2,.,14,TRBJ2-7,TRBV27
CASSPVSVSGRPGTQYF,TGTGCCAGCAGTCCCGTTAGTGTGTCGGGCCGCCCGGGTACGCAGTATTTT,.,once,17,TRBJ2-3,TRBV2
CASSLTTGGSYEQYF,TGTGCCAGCAGCTTGACGACAGGGGGATCCTACGAGCAGTACTTC,TRBD1,few,15,TRBJ2-7,TRBV7-8
CASSPVLNTEAFF,TGCGCCAGCAGCCCCGTTTTGAACACTGAAGCTTTCTTT,.,.,13,TRBJ1-1,TRBV4-1
CASRAGAGANVLTF,TGTGCCAGCAGGGCAGGGGCCGGGGCCAACGTCCTGACTTTC,.,.,14,TRBJ2-6,TRBV6-5
CASSNYRDATHHEQFF,TGTGCCAGCAGTAACTACCGGGACGCTACACACCATGAGCAGTTCTTC,.,.,16,TRBJ2-1,TRBV28
CASRLGQGRDLDEQFF,TGTGCCAGCAGATTGGGACAGGGGCGCGATCTCGATGAGCAGTTCTTC,TRBD1,.,16,TRBJ2-1,TRBV13
CASSQAPGTEQYF,TGTGCCAGCAGCCAAGCCCCGGGGACCGAGCAGTACTTC,.,.,13,TRBJ2-7,TRBV14
CASSLGSSGRAYEQYF,TGTGCCAGCAGCTTAGGGTCTAGCGGGAGAGCCTACGAGCAGTACTTC,TRBD2,.,16,TRBJ2-7,TRBV7-2
CASSLPGQGYHNEQFF,TGTGCCAGCAGCTTACCCGGACAGGGATACCACAATGAGCAGTTCTTC,TRBD1,.,16,TRBJ2-1,TRBV7-9
CASSHGLRVLDEQYF,TGTGCCAGCAGCCACGGTTTAAGGGTCCTCGACGAGCAGTACTTC,.,.,15,TRBJ2-7,TRBV6-6
CASSQVLGNSYEQYF,TGCGCCAGCAGCCAAGTATTAGGGAACTCCTACGAGCAGTACTTC,.,.,15,TRBJ2-7,TRBV4-1
CASSPRMGYEQYF,TGTGCCAGCAGTCCCCGTATGGGCTACGAGCAGTACTTC,.,.,13,TRBJ2-7,TRBV27
CASEPGGWEYDIQYF,TGTGCCAGCGAACCGGGGGGATGGGAATATGACATTCAGTACTTC,TRBD2,once,15,TRBJ2-4,TRBV28
CASSPYLTEVAKNIQYF,TGTGCCAGCAGCCCGTATCTGACGGAGGTAGCCAAAAACATTCAGTACTTC,.,.,17,TRBJ2-4,TRBV13
CASSSRVGTDFDRAGPAWTGELFF,TGTGCCAGCAGCTCCCGGGTCGGGACTGACTTCGACCGAGCGGGACCGGCGTGGACCGGGGAGCTGTTTTTT,TRBD2,once,24,TRBJ2-2,TRBV7-1
CASSSDSNSPLHF,TGTGCCAGCAGCTCCGACAGTAATTCACCCCTCCACTTT,.,.,13,TRBJ1-6,TRBV7-3
CASSPGTGAYYGYTF,TGCGCCAGCAGCCCAGGGACAGGGGCCTACTATGGCTACACCTTC,TRBD1,.,15,TRBJ1-2,TRBV4-1
CASGSWTSGTKPIF,TGCGCCAGCGGTTCCTGGACTAGCGGGACCAAACCTATCTTC,TRBD2,.,14,TRBJ2-7,TRBV5-1
CASSPGQSSYNEQFF,TGTGCCAGCAGCCCGGGACAGAGCTCCTACAATGAGCAGTTCTTC,TRBD1,.,15,TRBJ2-1,TRBV5-4
CASSYSGGEVPYEQYF,TGTGCCAGCAGTTACTCTGGCGGCGAGGTACCCTACGAGCAGTACTTC,.,.,16,TRBJ2-7,TRBV6-5
CASSIGTGTDTQYF,TGTGCCAGTAGTATAGGGACAGGGACAGATACGCAGTATTTT,TRBD1,.,14,TRBJ2-3,TRBV19
CASSPTVTGELFF,TGTGCCAGCAGTCCGACAGTCACCGGGGAGCTGTTTTTT,.,.,13,TRBJ2-2,TRBV27
CASSPTLAASSYNEQFF,TGTGCCAGCAGTCCCACGCTAGCGGCGAGCTCCTACAATGAGCAGTTCTTC,TRBD2,.,17,TRBJ2-1,TRBV27
CASSAQGYRYEQYF,TGTGCCAGCAGTGCCCAGGGGTATCGGTACGAGCAGTACTTC,.,.,14,TRBJ2-7,TRBV27
CATSSLGQTAANYGYTF,TGTGCCACCAGCAGCCTAGGACAGACTGCAGCTAACTATGGCTACACCTTC,.,.,17,TRBJ1-2,TRBV15
CASSLGGTGSYEQYF,TGTGCCAGCAGTCTCGGGGGGACAGGGTCCTACGAGCAGTACTTC,TRBD1,once,15,TRBJ2-7,TRBV2
CASSVGQGATEAFF,TGTGCCAGCAGTGTCGGACAGGGGGCTACTGAAGCTTTCTTT,TRBD1,.,14,TRBJ1-1,TRBV6-1
CASRPFRTGHTEAFF,TGTGCCAGCAGACCCTTTAGGACAGGGCACACTGAAGCTTTCTTT,TRBD1,few,15,TRBJ1-1,TRBV6-5
CASSFTSGVSTDTQYF,TGCGCCAGCAGCTTTACTAGCGGAGTTAGCACAGATACGCAGTATTTT,TRBD2,.,16,TRBJ2-3,TRBV5-1
CSVDILQRQETQYF,TGCAGCGTTGATATACTGCAGCGCCAAGAGACCCAGTACTTC,.,.,14,TRBJ2-5,TRBV29-1
CASSLSVAGGTQYF,TGTGCCAGCAGCTTGTCCGTCGCGGGAGGGACCCAGTACTTC,TRBD2,.,14,TRBJ2-5,TRBV7-8
CASSYSDLSEAFF,TGTGCCAGCAGTTACTCGGACCTGAGTGAAGCTTTCTTT,.,.,13,TRBJ1-1,TRBV6-6
CASSSFLGGSGSYNSPLHF,TGCGCCAGCAGTTCATTCCTAGGCGGCAGTGGGTCCTATAATTCACCCCTCCACTTT,.,.,19,TRBJ1-6,TRBV10-2
CASSHPTSGRSYNEQFF,TGTGCCAGCAGCCACCCTACTAGCGGGAGATCGTACAATGAGCAGTTCTTC,TRBD2,.,17,TRBJ2-1,TRBV5-6
CASSSGAGELFF,TGTGCCAGCAGTTCCGGGGCCGGGGAGCTGTTTTTT,.,.,12,TRBJ2-2,TRBV27
CASSPPAGSLYEQYF,TGCGCCAGCAGCCCCCCGGCAGGGTCCCTCTACGAGCAGTACTTC,.,.,15,TRBJ2-7,TRBV5-1
CASGLTGTTEAFF,TGTGCTAGTGGGTTGACAGGGACCACTGAAGCTTTCTTT,TRBD1,.,13,TRBJ1-1,TRBV12-5
CASGGTDYGYTF,TGCGCCAGCGGAGGGACCGACTATGGCTACACCTTC,.,.,12,TRBJ1-2,TRBV5-1
CSGDYDNEQFF,TGCAGCGGAGACTACGACAATGAGCAGTTCTTC,.,.,11,TRBJ2-1,TRBV29-1
CASSREDRGDYEQYF,TGTGCCAGCAGCCGGGAGGACAGGGGGGACTACGAGCAGTACTTC,TRBD1,.,15,TRBJ2-7,TRBV5-5
CASSLRQGHYEQYF,TGTGCCAGCAGCTTAAGACAGGGGCACTACGAGCAGTACTTC,TRBD1,.,14,TRBJ2-7,TRBV7-6
CASSVDPGDFSGANVLTF,TGTGCCAGCAGCGTAGATCCGGGGGATTTCTCTGGGGCCAACGTCCTGACTTTC,.,once,18,TRBJ2-6,TRBV9
CASRTGGRSYEQYF,TGTGCCAGCAGAACAGGGGGCCGCTCCTACGAGCAGTACTTC,TRBD1,.,14,TRBJ2-7,TRBV2